One sample yielded the 15 T cell receptor beta chains listed below, sequenced in a study of T-cell reconstitution after alpha-beta-depleted transplantation in children (dated by TCRdb to the mid-2010s). The library was obtained by PCR. Sequencer: Illumina HiSeq 2500. Molecular barcoding was employed in the preparation of TCR libraries, with unique molecular identifiers being used to normalize TCRbeta repertoire quantification. In TCRdb, the public reads were trimmed at Q25 with fastp and aligned with MiXCR, with productive beta chains retained. Rows are combined by CDR3 protein, so each entry shows the most common genes and DNA. In this sample the table shows roughly 340,000 distinct CDR3 sequences, around 15% of which occur a single time. Around 38% of the sample is held by the ten biggest clonotypes. The treatment or condition label on this specimen signifies: allogeneic hematopoietic cell transplantation with graft depleted of TCRalphabeta T cells and CD19 B cells.

Sequencing was performed on PBMCs, mostly from graft donor cells, taken 360 days after TCRalphabeta/CD19-depleted stem cell transplant. These TCRs come from a male patient aged 2-15 years who had a stem cell transplant for acute lymphoblastic leukemia, so the T cells may come from the graft donor.

This clonotype was seen a handful of times. The V call is TRBV4-3, the J call TRBJ2-7, with TRBD2 matching 7 bases. This CDR3 comprises 18 residues. After removal of 3 bases from V and 6 bases from J, the junction contained 20 bases not matched to a gene. Germline CDR1 LGHNA, CDR2 YSLEER. CDR3 sequence: CASSHLANYGGRTGEQYF. The CDR3 coding sequence is TGCGCCAGCAGCCATTTGGCAAACTATGGCGGGAGAACCGGCGAGCAGTACTTC.

The CDR3 DNA reads TGCGCCAGCAGCTTTCTCACGGGAGGGCCCCCCGGGGAGCTGTTTTTT. This sequence encodes CASSFLTGGPPGELFF. The chain uses TRBV5-1 and TRBJ2-2, with TRBD2 matching over 8 bases. The V segment lost 2 bases and the J segment 6 bases; nucleotides outside the gene matches: 9. CDR3 length: 16 residues. Germline V CDR1 and CDR2: SGHRS, YFSETQ.

This clonotype was counted only a few times. The chain links TRBV20-1 to TRBJ2-1, with a tentative D call TRBD2 (5 bases). Germline loops: CDR1 DFQATT, CDR2 SNEGSKA (reference sequence). The CDR3 loop spans 13 amino acids. V lost 3 bases and J lost 5, with 11 bases in between. The CDR3 bases are TGCAGTGCTAGTCCGGAACTAGACAATGAGCAGTTCTTC. Its protein product is CSASPELDNEQFF.

This clonotype has only a few counts. The chain recombines TRBV28 with TRBJ1-1; a weak D match, TRBD1 (5 bases). V was pared by 1 base and J by 3 bases, with 15 bases between. Per germline, CDR1 MDHEN and CDR2 SYDVKM. The CDR3 is 16 amino acids. The CDR3 protein is CASSLSGESWDTEAFF. CDR3 nucleotides: TGTGCCAGCAGTTTATCGGGGGAATCTTGGGACACTGAAGCTTTCTTT.

This clonotype was seen more than once but under ten times. The chain has TRBV6-1 and TRBJ1-5; the D gene is possibly TRBD1 (6 bases). Germline V gene lookup returns CDR1 MNHNS and CDR2 SASEGT. The CDR3 covers 14 residues. Trimming cost V 1 base and J 5 bases, with 9 bases left between them. DNA for the CDR3: TGTGCCAGCAGTGAAGGGGGGGCGGATCAGCCCCAGCATTTT. It is translated as CASSEGGADQPQHF.

This clonotype was found many times. The V and J genes are TRBV7-2 and TRBJ2-6, with TRBD2 matching 8 bases. Germline V gene data show CDR1 as SGHTA and CDR2 as FQGNSA. CDR3 length: 21 residues. V shed 0 bases, J shed 0 bases, and the junction held 13 bases outside the gene matches. This chain's CDR3 is CASSLARRGAALPSGANVLTF. The CDR3 DNA reads TGTGCCAGCAGCTTAGCGCGGCGGGGGGCGGCCTTGCCCTCTGGGGCCAACGTCCTGACTTTC.

This clonotype appeared many times. This chain connects TRBV6-5 to TRBJ2-1; possibly TRBD1 for D (7 bases). This CDR3 is 15 amino acids long. Germline V gene sequence: CDR1 MNHEY, CDR2 SVGAGI. V lost 1 base to trimming and J lost 7 bases, with 14 bases between them. The DNA for the CDR3 is TGTGCCAGCAGTTACTGGCAGGGGGGCCCTAATGAGCAGTTCTTC. Translating it yields CASSYWQGGPNEQFF.

This clonotype was picked up a small number of times. A clone one base away is much larger, so this may be a read error. The chain employs TRBV28 and TRBJ2-6, with D unclear. Germline CDR1 MDHEN, CDR2 SYDVKM. This CDR3 contains 15 residues. The V and J ends lost 3 bases and 0 bases respectively, with 6 bases between them. In DNA, the CDR3 is TGTGCCAGCAGTTTCCAGAACTCTGGGGCCAACGTCCTGACTTTC. Residues: CASSFQNSGANVLTF.

This clonotype was seen a handful of times. The rearrangement uses TRBV21-1 and TRBJ2-5; the D segment call TRBD2 is taken from the table without a DNA check. TRBV21-1 is a recognized pseudogene. This CDR3 has 20 amino acids. CDR3 nucleotide sequence: TGTGCCAGCAGCAAAGCGCTATCCGGGACCAGGGGAGATGCGAGGGAGACCCAGTACTTC. This codes for CASSKALSGTRGDARETQYF.

This clonotype appeared a few times. The rearrangement joins TRBV13 to TRBJ2-1, with D perhaps matching TRBD1 or TRBD2 (6 bases each). Germline V gene lookup returns CDR1 PRHDT and CDR2 FYEKMQ (reference sequence). Trimming cost V 3 bases and J 8 bases, with 14 bases left between them. This CDR3 contains 14 residues. DNA of the CDR3: TGTGCCAGCAGCTTGCCCACAAGGGGGGATGAGCAGTTCTTC. Its protein product is CASSLPTRGDEQFF. Full variable domain (remainder filled in from reference TRBV13 and TRBJ2-1): AAGVIQSPRHLIKEKRETATLKCYPIPRHDTVYWYQQGPGQDPQFLISFYEKMQSDKGSIPDRFSAQQFSDYHSELNMSSLELGDSALYFCASSLPTRGDEQFFGPGTRLTVL.

This clonotype came up many times. The chain uses TRBV24-1 and TRBJ2-1, with 10 bases lining up with TRBD1. Germline V lookup: CDR1 KGHDR, CDR2 SFDVKD. J lost 8 bases, V lost 7 bases, and 7 bases had no gene match. This CDR3 is built from 14 residues. The CDR3 loop reads CATSPGQGRHEQFF. CDR3 sequence (DNA): TGTGCCACCAGCCCGGGACAGGGGCGCCATGAGCAGTTCTTC.

The rearrangement uses TRBV15 and TRBJ1-5; D remains ambiguous. The CDR3 spans 14 residues. Germline lookup yields CDR1 LNHNV and CDR2 YYDKDF (reference sequence). Trimming shortened V by 1 base and J by 5 bases, and 9 bases separated the two germline ends. CDR3 region: CATSRVVGDQPQHF. CDR3 nucleotide sequence: TGTGCCACCAGCAGAGTGGTTGGTGATCAGCCCCAGCATTTT.

This clonotype has just a few counts. V usage is TRBV9 and J usage is TRBJ2-1; TRBD2 agrees at 7 bases. V shed 0 bases and J 0 bases; nucleotides not matched to a gene: 9. The CDR3 extends over 18 amino acids. The V gene's germline CDR1 is SGDLS and CDR2 YYNGEE. CDR3: CASSVAIGTTVSYNEQFF. The DNA for the CDR3 is TGTGCCAGCAGCGTAGCGATCGGGACTACCGTCTCCTACAATGAGCAGTTCTTC.

The genes are TRBV7-9 and TRBJ1-1; 8 bases fit TRBD1. This CDR3 comprises 14 residues. Germline CDR1 is SEHNR and CDR2 is FQNEAQ (reference sequence). V shed 3 bases, J shed 7 bases, and the junction held 7 bases outside the gene matches. This CDR3 is CASSLTGAGIEAFF. CDR3 in DNA: TGTGCCAGCAGCTTGACAGGGGCTGGGATTGAAGCTTTCTTT. Full variable domain (outside the CDR3, taken from reference TRBV7-9 and TRBJ1-1): DTGVSQNPRHKITKRGQNVTFRCDPISEHNRLYWYRQTLGQGPEFLTYFQNEAQLEKSRLLSDRFSAERPKGSFSTLEIQRTEQGDSAMYLCASSLTGAGIEAFFGQGTRLTVV.

V usage is TRBV28 and J usage is TRBJ2-7, with 9 bases identical to TRBD1. The V segment lost 3 bases and the J segment 8 bases; nucleotides outside the gene matches: 8. Looked up from germline, CDR1 is MDHEN and CDR2 is SYDVKM. The CDR3 sequence is 14 residues long. CDR3 region: CASSFSDRGGKQYF. The CDR3 DNA reads as TGTGCCAGCAGTTTTTCGGACAGGGGAGGAAAGCAGTACTTC.